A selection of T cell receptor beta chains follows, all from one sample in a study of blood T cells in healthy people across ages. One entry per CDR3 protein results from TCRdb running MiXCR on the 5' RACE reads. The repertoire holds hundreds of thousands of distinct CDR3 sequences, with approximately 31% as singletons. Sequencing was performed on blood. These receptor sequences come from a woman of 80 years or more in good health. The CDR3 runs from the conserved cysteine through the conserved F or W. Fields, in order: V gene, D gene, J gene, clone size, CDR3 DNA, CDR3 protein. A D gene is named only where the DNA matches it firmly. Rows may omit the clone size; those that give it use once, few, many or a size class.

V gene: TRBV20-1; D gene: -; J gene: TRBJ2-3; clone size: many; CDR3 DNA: TGCAGTGCTACGGTAGCATCGCGTAATACAGATACGCAGTATTTT; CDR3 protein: CSATVASRNTDTQYF
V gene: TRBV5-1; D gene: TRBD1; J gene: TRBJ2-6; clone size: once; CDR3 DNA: TGCGCCAGCAGCTACTGGACAGGGGGCGGATATCCCAACGTCCTGACTTTC; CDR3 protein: CASSYWTGGGYPNVLTF
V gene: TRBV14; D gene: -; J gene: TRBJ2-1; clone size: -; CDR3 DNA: TGTGCCAGCAGCCAAACTGCCTTTAAGCTCAACAATGAGCAGTTCTTC; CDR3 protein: CASSQTAFKLNNEQFF
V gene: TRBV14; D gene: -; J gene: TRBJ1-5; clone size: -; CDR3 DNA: TGTGCCAGCAGCACGGGTTTATCTCAGCCCCAGCATTTT; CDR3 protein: CASSTGLSQPQHF
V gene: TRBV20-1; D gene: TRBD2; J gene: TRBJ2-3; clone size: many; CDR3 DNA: TGCAGTGCTAGAGATGGGACGGGGGGGGGAGATACGCAGTATTTT; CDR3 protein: CSARDGTGGGDTQYF
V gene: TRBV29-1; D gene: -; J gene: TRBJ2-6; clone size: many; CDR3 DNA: TGCAGCGTTGCTTCAGCGCCTAGCTCTGGGGCCAACGTCCTGACTTTC; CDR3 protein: CSVASAPSSGANVLTF
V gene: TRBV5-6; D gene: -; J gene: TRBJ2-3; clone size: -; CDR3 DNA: TGTGCCAGCAGCCTGGGACCCCGAGGTGGTACGCAGTATTTT; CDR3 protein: CASSLGPRGGTQYF
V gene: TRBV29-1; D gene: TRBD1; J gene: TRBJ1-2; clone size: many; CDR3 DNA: TGCAGCGTCGTGGACAGGGATGGCTATGGCTACACCTTC; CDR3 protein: CSVVDRDGYGYTF
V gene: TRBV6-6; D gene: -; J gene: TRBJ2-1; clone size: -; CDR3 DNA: TGTGCCAGCAACCCCATAGGGGAGACCCAGTTCTTC; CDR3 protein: CASNPIGETQFF
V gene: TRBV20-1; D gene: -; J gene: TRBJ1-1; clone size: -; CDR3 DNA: TGCAGTGCTAGGCGGGCAGGCGGCGCTGAAGCTTTCTTT; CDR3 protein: CSARRAGGAEAFF
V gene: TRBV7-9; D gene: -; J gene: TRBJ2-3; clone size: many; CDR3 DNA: TGTGCCAGCAGCCCCGGCCCACAGGGAAGCACAGATACGCAGTATTTT; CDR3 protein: CASSPGPQGSTDTQYF
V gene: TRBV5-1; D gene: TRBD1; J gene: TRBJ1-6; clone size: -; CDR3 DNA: TGCGCCAGCAGCTTGAAGGGACAGGGAAGTTCACCCCTCCACTTT; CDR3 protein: CASSLKGQGSSPLHF
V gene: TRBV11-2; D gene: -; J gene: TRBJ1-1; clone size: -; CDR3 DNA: TGTGCCAGCAGCGCAAGTTCGGCGAACGGTGAAGCTTTCTTT; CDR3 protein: CASSASSANGEAFF
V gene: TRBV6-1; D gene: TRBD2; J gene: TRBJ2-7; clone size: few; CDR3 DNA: TGTGCCAGCAGTGATCGGGCGGGGGGGATTTACGAGCAGTACTTC; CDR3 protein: CASSDRAGGIYEQYF
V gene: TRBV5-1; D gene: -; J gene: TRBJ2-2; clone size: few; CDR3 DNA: TGCGCCAGCAGCGCCAGGGTAGCCGGGGAGCTGTTTTTT; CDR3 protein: CASSARVAGELFF
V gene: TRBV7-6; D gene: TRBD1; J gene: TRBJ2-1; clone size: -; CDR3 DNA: TGTGCCAGCAGCCTACTAGAGGACAGGGCTTTCTATGAGCAGTTCTTC; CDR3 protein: CASSLLEDRAFYEQFF
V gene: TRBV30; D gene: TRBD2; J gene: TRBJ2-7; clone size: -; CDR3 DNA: TGTGCCTGGAGTTCATCCGGACTAGCGGGGCAGTCCTACGAGCAGTACTTC; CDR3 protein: CAWSSSGLAGQSYEQYF
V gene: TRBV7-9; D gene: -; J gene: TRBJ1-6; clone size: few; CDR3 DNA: TGTGCCAGCAGCGCCTTAAGTTCGGACCATTCACCCCTCCACTTT; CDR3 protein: CASSALSSDHSPLHF
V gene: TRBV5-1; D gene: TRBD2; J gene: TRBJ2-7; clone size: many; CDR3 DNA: TGCGCCAGCAGCTCAACTAGCGGGACCTACGAGCAGTACTTC; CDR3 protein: CASSSTSGTYEQYF
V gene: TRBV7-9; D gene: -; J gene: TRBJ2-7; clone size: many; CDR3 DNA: TGTGCCAGCAGCTTAGGGATCCTTGGACAGTCTAGCTCCTACGAGCAGTACTTC; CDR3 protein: CASSLGILGQSSSYEQYF
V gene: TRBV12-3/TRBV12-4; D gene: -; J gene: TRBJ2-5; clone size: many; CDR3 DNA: TGTGCCAGCAGTTTAGGGACTGGGGGCCAGTACTTC; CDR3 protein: CASSLGTGGQYF
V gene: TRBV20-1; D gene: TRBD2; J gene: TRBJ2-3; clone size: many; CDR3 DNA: TGCAGTGCTACAGGGACTAGCGGGGGCCCCTCGGGAGATACGCAGTATTTT; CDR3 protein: CSATGTSGGPSGDTQYF
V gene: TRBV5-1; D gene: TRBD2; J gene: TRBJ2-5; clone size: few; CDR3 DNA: TGCGCCAGCGGTAGGACTAGCGGGGACCAAGAGACCCAGTACTTC; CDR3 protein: CASGRTSGDQETQYF
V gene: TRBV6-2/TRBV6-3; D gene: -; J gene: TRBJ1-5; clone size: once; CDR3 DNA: TGTGCCAGCAGTTACTCGTCCAGGGGTGGCAATCAGCCCCAGCATTTT; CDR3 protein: CASSYSSRGGNQPQHF
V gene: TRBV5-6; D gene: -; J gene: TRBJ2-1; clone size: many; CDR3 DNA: TGTGCCAGCAGCTTGGGCCGGGGTCTCTCCTACAATGAGCAGTTCTTC; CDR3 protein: CASSLGRGLSYNEQFF
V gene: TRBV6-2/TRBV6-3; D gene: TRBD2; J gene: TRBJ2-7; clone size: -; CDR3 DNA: TGTGCCAGCAGAGCGGGACGGGTCTCCTACGAGCAGTACTTC; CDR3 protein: CASRAGRVSYEQYF
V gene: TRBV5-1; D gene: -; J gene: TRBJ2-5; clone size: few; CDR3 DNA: TGCGCCAGCAGCCCCGAATCGACCCTCTCTCAAGAGACCCAGTACTTC; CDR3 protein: CASSPESTLSQETQYF
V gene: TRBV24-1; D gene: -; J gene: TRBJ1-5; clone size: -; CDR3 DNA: TGTGCCACCAGTGATCCTACGGAGGGCCGGCCCCAGCATTTT; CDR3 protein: CATSDPTEGRPQHF
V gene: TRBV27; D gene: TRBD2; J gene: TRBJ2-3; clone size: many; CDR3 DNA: TGTGCCAGCAGTTTAAAAGCGGGGGGGACTAGCACAGATACGCAGTATTTT; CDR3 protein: CASSLKAGGTSTDTQYF
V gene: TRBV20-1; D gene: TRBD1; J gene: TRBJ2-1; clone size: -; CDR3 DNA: TGCAGTGCTAACGACAGGGGGGGCGAGCAGGTCTTC; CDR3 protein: CSANDRGGEQVF
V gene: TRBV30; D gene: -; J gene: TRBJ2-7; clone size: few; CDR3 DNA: TGTGCCTGGAGTGAAACCTACGAGCAGTACTTC; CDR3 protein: CAWSETYEQYF